These 29 T cell receptor beta chains were sequenced from one sample in a study of CD8 T cells in ankylosing spondylitis. Study outcomes and limitations: Typical of ankylosing spondylitis blood, it appeared, was a TCR beta motif of eight highly homologous variants.

Their antigens are not known. MiXCR was run by TCRdb on the 5' RACE reads, yielding one entry per CDR3 protein. The sample shows about 800,000 distinct CDR3 sequences, about an eighth of them seen only once. The specimen was blood, either unsorted or a sorted T cell fraction (not recorded which). The receptors here all came from a male donor with ankylosing spondylitis.

The chain links TRBV7-2 to TRBJ2-3; a possible D gene is TRBD2 (5 bases). The CDR3 extends over 15 amino acids. Deletions cut 3 bases from V and 4 bases from J, with 14 bases between. Germline V lookup: CDR1 SGHTA, CDR2 FQGNSA. The CDR3 region has the DNA TGTGCCAGCAGCTTCTCTAGCATGTTTTCAGATACGCAGTATTTT. Translated, it gives CASSFSSMFSDTQYF.

This clonotype was recorded many times. For the CDR3, the DNA is TGTGCCAGCAGCTTCCAGGGACAGGGGACTTACGAGCAGTACTTC. This translates into CASSFQGQGTYEQYF. V gene TRBV7-6 combines with J gene TRBJ2-7; 10 nucleotides line up with TRBD1. This CDR3 has 15 amino acids. J lost 4 bases, V lost 3 bases, and 6 bases had no gene match. Germline V lookup: CDR1 SGHVS, CDR2 FNYEAQ.

The V gene is TRBV20-1, the J gene TRBJ2-5, with D perhaps TRBD2 (6 bases). The CDR3 covers 12 residues. The V end lost 4 bases, the J end lost 5 bases, and 11 bases lay between the germline ends. Germline assignment: CDR1 DFQATT and CDR2 SNEGSKA (reference sequence). CDR3 DNA sequence: TGCAGTGCTATTTATCGGGGGGAGACCCAGTACTTC. This sequence encodes CSAIYRGETQYF.

This clonotype was seen a few times. V and J are TRBV20-1 and TRBJ2-7, with no clear D. The CDR3 loop spans 14 amino acids. Between the trimmed V and J ends, which lost 3 bases and 0 bases, there was a span of 12 bases. Germline CDR1 is DFQATT and CDR2 is SNEGSKA (reference sequence). This CDR3 is CSASRWVSSYEQYF. In nucleotides, the CDR3 is TGCAGTGCTAGTAGATGGGTTAGCTCCTACGAGCAGTACTTC.

In this sample, this clonotype turned up many times. The rearrangement joins TRBV29-1 to TRBJ2-2, with D perhaps TRBD1 (5 bases). Trimming removed 2 bases at V and 7 bases at J, with 14 bases between. The CDR3 runs to 14 residues. CDR1 is SQVTM, CDR2 ANQGSEA, per germline. The DNA of the CDR3 is TGCAGCGTTGAAAGGCAGGGCCCAGTCGGGGAGCTGTTTTTT. Translation gives CSVERQGPVGELFF.

This clonotype came up many times. V is TRBV6-5 and J is TRBJ2-6; D remains unclear. Trimming stripped 2 bases from V and 2 bases from J, with 7 bases between. The length of the CDR3 is 15 residues. Germline CDR1 MNHEY, CDR2 SVGAGI. CDR3 in amino acids: CASSYPPAGANVLTF. The DNA of the CDR3 is TGTGCCAGCAGTTACCCCCCGGCTGGGGCCAACGTCCTGACTTTC.

This clonotype was recorded at least ten times. The gene calls are TRBV20-1 and TRBJ2-7; D unresolved. The germline CDR1 and CDR2 sequences are DFQATT and SNEGSKA (reference sequence). CDR3 length: 11 amino acids. Trimming pared 0 bases from V and 11 bases from J, leaving 11 bases between. For the CDR3, the DNA is TGCAGTGCTAGAGAGAGAGAAGTCGAGTACTTC. This gives the protein CSAREREVEYF.

The table lists this clonotype with a few counts. The V gene is TRBV7-2, the J gene TRBJ1-5, with D possibly being TRBD1 (5 bases). The CDR3 covers 12 residues. V was shortened by 6 bases and J by 9 bases, with 12 bases between the two germline ends. Germline CDR1 reads SGHTA; CDR2 reads FQGNSA. CDR3 residues: CASSLRGAPQHF. Here the CDR3 DNA reads TGTGCCAGCAGTTTAAGGGGAGCGCCCCAGCATTTT.

This clonotype was seen a few times. J is TRBJ2-7 and V is TRBV5-1, with D possibly matching TRBD2 (5 bases). Trimming left V 4 bases short and J 1 base short, with 18 bases between. The CDR3 runs to 16 residues. Germline values: CDR1 SGHRS, CDR2 YFSETQ. The CDR3 region is CASSRGTADASYEQYF. The CDR3 nucleotides are TGCGCCAGCAGCAGAGGAACAGCGGATGCGTCCTACGAGCAGTACTTC.

This chain uses TRBV20-1 with TRBJ2-7; D may be TRBD1 (5 bases). The CDR3 sequence is 14 residues long. Germline CDR1 and CDR2: DFQATT and SNEGSKA (reference sequence). Trimming took off 5 bases at V and 1 base at J, with 15 bases between the two ends. The DNA for the CDR3 is TGCAGTGCTGGGTTGACAGCCTATTCCTACGAGCAGTACTTC. The encoded protein is CSAGLTAYSYEQYF.

There are a few counts of this clonotype. V and J are TRBV6-5 and TRBJ2-5, with a weak D call TRBD1 (5 bases). The CDR3 extends over 14 amino acids. The germline gives CDR1 MNHEY, CDR2 SVGAGI. V lost 2 bases, J lost 7 bases, and 14 bases lay in between. The CDR3 sequence: CASSYTRRTGTQYF. The CDR3 DNA reads TGTGCCAGCAGTTACACACGTCGAACAGGGACCCAGTACTTC.

This clonotype was recorded a few times. The chain uses TRBV12-3 or TRBV12-4 and TRBJ2-7; no firm D call. This CDR3 region has 16 residues. Trimming pared 8 bases from V and 0 bases from J, leaving 20 bases between. The CDR3 is CASAPRPSESSYEQYF. The CDR3 DNA reads as TGTGCCAGCGCCCCGCGTCCGAGTGAAAGCTCCTACGAGCAGTACTTC.

This clonotype was seen ten or more times. The chain recombines TRBV29-1 with TRBJ1-1; weak D call: TRBD1 (5 bases). Trimming removed 5 bases at V and 8 bases at J, with 15 bases between. CDR3 size: 12 residues. CDR1 and CDR2 (germline): SQVTM, ANQGSEA. The CDR3 coding sequence is TGCAGCGTTACTCGGGACGTTCGGGAAGCTTTCTTT. Translated: CSVTRDVREAFF.

The gene calls are TRBV20-1 and TRBJ1-5; 7 bases align to TRBD1. V gave up 6 bases and J gave up 4 bases; unmatched junction bases: 18. This CDR3 comprises 17 residues. The germline CDR1 and CDR2 sequences are DFQATT and SNEGSKA (reference sequence). The CDR3 loop is CSAHRGGQPMWNQPQHF. CDR3 bases: TGCAGTGCCCATAGGGGGGGACAGCCCATGTGGAATCAGCCCCAGCATTTT.

The chain carries TRBV29-1 and TRBJ2-3; weak D call: TRBD1 (6 bases). Trimming removed 5 bases at V and 4 bases at J, with 10 bases between. Germline CDR1 SQVTM, CDR2 ANQGSEA. The CDR3 has 12 residues. The CDR3 spells CSVYKGADTQYF. The DNA of the CDR3 is TGCAGCGTTTACAAGGGGGCAGATACGCAGTATTTT.

The genes are TRBV12-3 or TRBV12-4 and TRBJ1-4; 9 bases map to TRBD1. CDR3 length equals 14 residues. The J segment lost 6 bases and the V segment lost 6 bases, leaving 5 bases of the junction unmatched. The CDR3 reads CASRETGGHEKLFF. CDR3 DNA sequence: TGTGCCAGCAGAGAGACAGGGGGACATGAAAAACTGTTTTTT.

This clonotype was seen a few times. This rearrangement joins TRBV5-1 to TRBJ1-6; D is undetermined. Germline CDR1 is SGHRS and CDR2 is YFSETQ. Between the trimmed V and J ends, which lost 0 bases and 8 bases, there was a span of 6 bases. This CDR3 has 13 residues. The CDR3, as DNA: TGCGCCAGCAGCTTGGTAGGAGATTCACCCCTCCACTTT. Its translation is CASSLVGDSPLHF.

This clonotype was picked up a small number of times. The gene calls are TRBV7-9 and TRBJ2-5; 7 bases map to TRBD1. The germline V gene has CDR1 SEHNR and CDR2 FQNEAQ (reference sequence). The CDR3 spans 13 residues. V was clipped by 5 bases and J by 4 bases; unmatched bases: 4. CDR3 in DNA: TGTGCCAGCAGCCAGGGACAGAGAGAGACCCAGTACTTC. Protein: CASSQGQRETQYF.

The J gene is TRBJ2-1, the V gene TRBV18; TRBD2 matches 10 bases. The CDR3 covers 16 residues. Germline-derived CDR1 and CDR2 are KGHSH and LQKENI. V dropped 3 bases and J dropped 4; count of bases not matched to a gene: 6. The CDR3 protein is CASSPVAGGSYNEQFF. CDR3 in DNA: TGTGCCAGCTCACCCGTAGCGGGAGGATCGTACAATGAGCAGTTCTTC.

This chain uses TRBV20-1 with TRBJ2-1; 12 positions agree with TRBD2. V lost 0 bases, J lost 5 bases, and 5 bases stayed unmatched. CDR1 and CDR2 (germline): DFQATT, SNEGSKA (reference sequence). This CDR3 is built from 16 residues. The CDR3 sequence: CSARDWGLAGNNEQFF. The CDR3 nucleotides read TGCAGTGCTAGAGATTGGGGACTAGCGGGTAACAATGAGCAGTTCTTC.

Here the CDR3 DNA reads TGCAGTGCTAGAGTGTACCCGCAAGTCTATGGCTACACCTTC. Protein: CSARVYPQVYGYTF. The chain is built from TRBV20-1 and TRBJ1-2; D is ambiguous. Germline lookup yields CDR1 DFQATT and CDR2 SNEGSKA (reference sequence). The CDR3 sequence is 14 residues long. V lost 1 base, J lost 4 bases, and 13 bases lay in between.

Only one count was recorded for this clonotype. The V and J genes are TRBV9 and TRBJ2-1; D not resolved. Germline V gene sequence: CDR1 SGDLS, CDR2 YYNGEE. The CDR3 runs to 17 residues. Between the trimmed V and J ends, which lost 0 bases and 0 bases, there was a span of 13 bases. DNA of the CDR3: TGTGCCAGCAGCGTAGTAATAGGATGGTACTCCTACAATGAGCAGTTCTTC. Residues: CASSVVIGWYSYNEQFF.

This clonotype appeared a few times. This chain joins TRBV6-1 and TRBJ2-1; 10 nucleotides align to TRBD2. The CDR3 extends over 15 amino acids. The germline gives CDR1 MNHNS, CDR2 SASEGT. V was pared by 7 bases and J by 3 bases, with 6 bases of the junction left unmatched. CDR3 loop: CASTRRTSGYNEQFF. As DNA, the CDR3 is TGTGCCAGCACCAGGCGGACTAGCGGCTACAATGAGCAGTTCTTC.

This clonotype was detected only a few times. The genes are TRBV29-1 and TRBJ1-2; TRBD1 agrees at 8 bases. The CDR3 contains 12 residues. Germline CDR1 SQVTM, CDR2 ANQGSEA. Germline trimming cut 7 bases from V and 7 bases from J; bases unmatched to any gene: 8. The CDR3 is CSAGQGRGGYTF. The CDR3 DNA reads TGCAGCGCTGGACAGGGAAGAGGTGGCTACACCTTC.

The count of this clonotype is one. The CDR3 sequence is CASSVGKGLGYEQYF. DNA for the CDR3: TGTGCCAGCAGCGTAGGGAAGGGTTTAGGCTACGAGCAGTACTTC. This chain connects TRBV9 to TRBJ2-7; D is undetermined. CDR1 and CDR2 from the germline V gene are SGDLS and YYNGEE. CDR3 length: 15 residues. V was pared by 0 bases and J by 3 bases, with 13 bases between.

The V gene is TRBV5-5, the J gene TRBJ2-3; 10 nucleotides line up with TRBD2. Germline V gene data show CDR1 as SGHKS and CDR2 as YYEKEE (reference sequence). The ends lost 5 bases at V and 0 bases at J; junction bases unmatched: 6. There are 16 residues in the CDR3. The CDR3 region is CASRRPGLASTDTQYF. The CDR3, as DNA: TGTGCCAGCAGACGACCGGGACTAGCGAGCACAGATACGCAGTATTTT.

This clonotype was seen a few times. J is TRBJ2-3 and V is TRBV20-1; D assignment may be TRBD1 or TRBD2 (6 bases each). Germline loops: CDR1 DFQATT, CDR2 SNEGSKA (reference sequence). Trimming stripped 5 bases from V and 4 bases from J, with 19 bases between. This CDR3 comprises 15 residues. This CDR3 is CSAGDGGGVADTQYF. The CDR3 DNA reads as TGCAGTGCTGGGGATGGAGGGGGAGTAGCAGATACGCAGTATTTT.

In this sample, this clonotype turned up many times. This chain joins TRBV20-1 and TRBJ1-5; D may be TRBD1 (6 bases). The CDR3 runs to 14 residues. Trimming left V 6 bases short and J 1 base short, with 13 bases between. The germline V gene has CDR1 DFQATT and CDR2 SNEGSKA (reference sequence). The CDR3 DNA is TGCAGTGCCCTCCCGGGGGCCAGCAATCAGCCCCAGCATTTT. Translated: CSALPGASNQPQHF.

In this sample, this clonotype turned up a few times. The CDR3 sequence: CASSLAGAVEQFF. CDR3 sequence (DNA): TGTGCCAGCAGCTTAGCAGGGGCGGTTGAGCAGTTCTTC. The chain is built from TRBV7-2 and TRBJ2-1; tentatively, D is TRBD1 (5 bases). The germline V gene has CDR1 SGHTA and CDR2 FQGNSA. The CDR3 has 13 amino acids. V was pared by 0 bases and J by 9 bases, with 9 bases between.